This TCR beta chain was captured by sequencing in a study of blood T cell repertoires in COVID-19. Across the whole study: Samples of COVID-19 (acute and convalescent) were obtained from the United States, Italy and Spain.

V shed 0 bases, J shed 6 bases, and the junction held 2 bases outside the gene matches. Germline lookup yields CDR1 SGDLS and CDR2 YYNGEE. This CDR3 is built from 14 residues. Profiling relied on immunoSEQ multiplex PCR, and the TCRdb table lists in-frame clones only, not all of them. The sample comprises under 100,000 clones, about four fifths of which are singletons, and about 18% rests with the top ten. This receptor was taken from a woman aged 55-70 years with acute or convalescent COVID-19. Sequencing was performed on peripheral blood. The rearrangement uses TRBV9 and TRBJ2-7; 11 positions match TRBD1. The DNA for the CDR3 is TGTGCCAGCAGCGTAGAAGGGACAGGGGGCGAGCAGTACTTC. This codes for CASSVEGTGGEQYF.